The entry below describes one T cell receptor beta chain. TCRdb's copy holds only in-frame clones and misses some; the assay was immunoSEQ multiplex PCR. This repertoire shows about 96,000 clones, 85% to 90% found once; its top ten account for about 4%. This record comes from a study of blood T cell repertoires in COVID-19. This receptor was taken from a human donor with COVID-19, enrolled during active disease. The donor label of this sample is uncertain. Input material: peripheral blood.

CDR3 sequence reads: CASSYGRGDSPLHF. CDR3 DNA sequence: TGTGCCAGCAGTTACGGCAGGGGGGATTCACCCCTCCACTTT. The chain recombines TRBV6-5 with TRBJ1-6; 7 bases match TRBD1. The CDR3 extends over 14 amino acids. Germline CDR1 and CDR2: MNHEY and SVGAGI. Trimming took 2 bases from V and 8 from J; bases not matched to a gene: 3.